Described below is a single T cell receptor beta chain sequence and its context. What it binds is not known. The data were taken from a study of cytotoxic CD8 clonotypes in ibrutinib-treated CLL. Whole-study context: Overall, some 25 responses were partial and 2 complete; following median 68 months, roughly 15 patients stayed remitted and some 12 progressed. Study-level results: An increase in clonality occurred at ibrutinib response, followed by a return toward baseline at progression.

The planned depth of sequencing spanned 1 in 200,000 to 1 in 1 million T cells. Method: immunoSEQ multiplex PCR; TCRdb's copy keeps in-frame clones and lacks some. The sample yields approximately 80,000 clones, around 84% seen once. This TCR was sampled from a human donor with chronic lymphocytic leukemia. Sequenced here: PBMCs, sampled before ibrutinib treatment.

The CDR3 DNA is TGCGCCAGCAGCGGAGGACGAGAGAACACTGAAGCTTTCTTT. Protein: CASSGGRENTEAFF. V is TRBV5-1 and J is TRBJ1-1, with D hard to call. The CDR3 has 14 amino acids. Germline V CDR1 and CDR2: SGHRS, YFSETQ. V lost 4 bases to trimming and J lost 1 base, with 11 bases between them.